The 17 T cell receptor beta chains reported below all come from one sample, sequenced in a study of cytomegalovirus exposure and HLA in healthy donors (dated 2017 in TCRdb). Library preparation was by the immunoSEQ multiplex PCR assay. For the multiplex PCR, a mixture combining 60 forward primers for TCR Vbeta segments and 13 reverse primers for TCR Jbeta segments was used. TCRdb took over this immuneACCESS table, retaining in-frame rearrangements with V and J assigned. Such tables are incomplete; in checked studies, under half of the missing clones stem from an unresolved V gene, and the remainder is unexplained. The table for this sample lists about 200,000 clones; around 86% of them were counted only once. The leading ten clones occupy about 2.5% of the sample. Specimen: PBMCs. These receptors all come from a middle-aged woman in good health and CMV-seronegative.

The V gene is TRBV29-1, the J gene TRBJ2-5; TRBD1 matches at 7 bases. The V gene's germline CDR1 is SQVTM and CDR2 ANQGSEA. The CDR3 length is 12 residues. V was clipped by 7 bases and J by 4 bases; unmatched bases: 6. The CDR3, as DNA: TGCAGCGCCGGACGACAGGGAGAGACCCAGTACTTC. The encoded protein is CSAGRQGETQYF.

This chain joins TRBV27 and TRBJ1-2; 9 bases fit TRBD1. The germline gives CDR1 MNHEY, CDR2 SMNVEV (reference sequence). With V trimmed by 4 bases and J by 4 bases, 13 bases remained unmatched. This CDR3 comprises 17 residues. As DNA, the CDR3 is TGTGCCAGCAGTTCCCTCCGACAGGGGGGCATTAGCTATGGCTACACCTTC. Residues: CASSSLRQGGISYGYTF.

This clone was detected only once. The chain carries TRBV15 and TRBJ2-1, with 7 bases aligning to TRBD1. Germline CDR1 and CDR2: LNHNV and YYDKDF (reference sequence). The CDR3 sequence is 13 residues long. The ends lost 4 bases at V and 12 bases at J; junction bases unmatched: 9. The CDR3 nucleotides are TGTGCCACCAGCATATGGGACAGCTTAGGGCAGTTCTTC. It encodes CATSIWDSLGQFF.

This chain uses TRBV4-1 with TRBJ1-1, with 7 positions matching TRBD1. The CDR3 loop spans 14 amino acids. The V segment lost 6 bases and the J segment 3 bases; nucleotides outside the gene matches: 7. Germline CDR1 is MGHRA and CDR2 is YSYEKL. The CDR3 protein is CASRREQGYTEAFF. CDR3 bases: TGCGCCAGCAGACGAGAACAGGGGTACACTGAAGCTTTCTTT.

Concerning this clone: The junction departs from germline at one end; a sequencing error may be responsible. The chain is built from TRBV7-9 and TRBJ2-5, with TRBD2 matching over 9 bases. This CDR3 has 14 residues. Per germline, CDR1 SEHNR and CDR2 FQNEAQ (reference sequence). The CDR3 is CSSSPSGAQETQYF. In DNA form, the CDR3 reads TGTTCCAGCAGCCCTAGCGGGGCTCAAGAGACCCAGTACTTC.

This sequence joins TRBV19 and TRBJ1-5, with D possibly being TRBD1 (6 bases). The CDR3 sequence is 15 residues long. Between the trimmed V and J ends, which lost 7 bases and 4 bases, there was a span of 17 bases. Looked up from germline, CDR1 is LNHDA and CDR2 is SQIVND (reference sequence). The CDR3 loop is CASKPDRRINQPQHF. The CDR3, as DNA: TGTGCCAGTAAACCCGACAGGAGGATTAATCAGCCCCAGCATTTT.

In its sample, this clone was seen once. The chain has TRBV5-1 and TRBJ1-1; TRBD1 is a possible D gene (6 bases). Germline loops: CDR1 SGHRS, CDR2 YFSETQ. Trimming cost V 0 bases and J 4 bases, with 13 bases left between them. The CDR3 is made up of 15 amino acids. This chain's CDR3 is CASSLDGGRFTEAFF. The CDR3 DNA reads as TGCGCCAGCAGCTTGGACGGGGGGCGTTTCACTGAAGCTTTCTTT.

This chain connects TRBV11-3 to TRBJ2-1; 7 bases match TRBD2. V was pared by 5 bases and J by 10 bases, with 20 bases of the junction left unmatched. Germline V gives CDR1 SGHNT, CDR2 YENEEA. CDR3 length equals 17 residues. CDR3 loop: CASSMTAALAPSREQFF. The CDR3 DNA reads TGTGCCAGCAGCATGACAGCGGCACTAGCGCCGAGTCGGGAGCAGTTCTTC.

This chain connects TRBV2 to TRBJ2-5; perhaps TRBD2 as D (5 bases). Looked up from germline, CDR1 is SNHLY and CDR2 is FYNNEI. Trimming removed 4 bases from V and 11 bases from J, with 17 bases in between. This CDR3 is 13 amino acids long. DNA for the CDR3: TGTGCCAGCAGTGGCTTGTCCGATGGGGAGCAGTACTTC. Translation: CASSGLSDGEQYF.

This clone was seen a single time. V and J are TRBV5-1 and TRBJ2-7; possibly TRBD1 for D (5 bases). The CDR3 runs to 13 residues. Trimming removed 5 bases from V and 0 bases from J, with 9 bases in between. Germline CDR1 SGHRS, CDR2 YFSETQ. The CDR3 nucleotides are TGCGCCAGCAGGGGGCTGAGCTCCTACGAGCAGTACTTC. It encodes CASRGLSSYEQYF.

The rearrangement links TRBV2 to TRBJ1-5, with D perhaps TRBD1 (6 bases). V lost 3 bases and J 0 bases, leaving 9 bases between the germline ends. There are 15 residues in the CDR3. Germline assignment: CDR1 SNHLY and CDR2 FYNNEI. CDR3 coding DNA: TGTGCCAGCAGTGATGGACAGCTTAGCAATCAGCCCCAGCATTTT. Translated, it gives CASSDGQLSNQPQHF.

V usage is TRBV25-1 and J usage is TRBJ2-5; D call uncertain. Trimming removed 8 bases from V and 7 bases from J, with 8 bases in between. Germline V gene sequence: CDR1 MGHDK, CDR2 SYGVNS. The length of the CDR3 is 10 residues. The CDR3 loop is CASEDGTQYF. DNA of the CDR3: TGTGCCAGCGAGGATGGGACCCAGTACTTC.

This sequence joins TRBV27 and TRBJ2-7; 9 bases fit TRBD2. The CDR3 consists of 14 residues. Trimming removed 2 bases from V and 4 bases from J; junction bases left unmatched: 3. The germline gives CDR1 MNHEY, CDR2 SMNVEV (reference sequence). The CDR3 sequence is CASSLRREGYEQYF. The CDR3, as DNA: TGTGCCAGCAGTTTACGGCGGGAGGGGTACGAGCAGTACTTC.

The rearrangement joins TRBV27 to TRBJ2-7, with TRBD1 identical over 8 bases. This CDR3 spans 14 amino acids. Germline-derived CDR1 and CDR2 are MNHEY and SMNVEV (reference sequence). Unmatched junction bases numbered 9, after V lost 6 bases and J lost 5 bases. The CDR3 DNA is TGTGCCAGCAGCTTCGGGGCAGGGGGCGACGAGCAGTACTTC. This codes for CASSFGAGGDEQYF.

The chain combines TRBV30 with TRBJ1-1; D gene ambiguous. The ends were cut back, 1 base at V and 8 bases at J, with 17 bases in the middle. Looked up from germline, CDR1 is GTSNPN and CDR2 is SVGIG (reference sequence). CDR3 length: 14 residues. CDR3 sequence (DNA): TGTGCCTGGAGTGACTCGCCCCTTGGGCAAGAAGCTTTCTTT. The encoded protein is CAWSDSPLGQEAFF. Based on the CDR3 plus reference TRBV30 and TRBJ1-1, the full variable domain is SQTIHQWPATLVQPVGSPLSLECTVEGTSNPNLYWYRQAAGRGLQLLFYSVGIGQISSEVPQNLSASRPQDRQFILSSKKLLLSDSGFYLCAWSDSPLGQEAFFGQGTRLTVV.

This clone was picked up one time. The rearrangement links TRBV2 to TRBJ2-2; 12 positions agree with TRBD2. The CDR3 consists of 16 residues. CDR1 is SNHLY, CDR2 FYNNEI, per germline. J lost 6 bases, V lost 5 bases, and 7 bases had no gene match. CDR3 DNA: TGTGCCAGCAGTCTTGGACTAGCGGGATACGCCGGGGAGCTGTTTTTT. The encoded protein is CASSLGLAGYAGELFF. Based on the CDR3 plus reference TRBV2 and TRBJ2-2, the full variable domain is EPEVTQTPSHQVTQMGQEVILRCVPISNHLYFYWYRQILGQKVEFLVSFYNNEISEKSEIFDDQFSVERPDGSNFTLKIRSTKLEDSAMYFCASSLGLAGYAGELFFGEGSRLTVL.

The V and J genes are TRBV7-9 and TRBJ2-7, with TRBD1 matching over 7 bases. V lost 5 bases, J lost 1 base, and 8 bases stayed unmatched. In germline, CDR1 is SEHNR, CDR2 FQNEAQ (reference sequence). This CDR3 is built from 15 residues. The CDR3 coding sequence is TGTGCCAGCAGCATACTCCACAGGGGTTCCTACGAGCAGTACTTC. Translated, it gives CASSILHRGSYEQYF.